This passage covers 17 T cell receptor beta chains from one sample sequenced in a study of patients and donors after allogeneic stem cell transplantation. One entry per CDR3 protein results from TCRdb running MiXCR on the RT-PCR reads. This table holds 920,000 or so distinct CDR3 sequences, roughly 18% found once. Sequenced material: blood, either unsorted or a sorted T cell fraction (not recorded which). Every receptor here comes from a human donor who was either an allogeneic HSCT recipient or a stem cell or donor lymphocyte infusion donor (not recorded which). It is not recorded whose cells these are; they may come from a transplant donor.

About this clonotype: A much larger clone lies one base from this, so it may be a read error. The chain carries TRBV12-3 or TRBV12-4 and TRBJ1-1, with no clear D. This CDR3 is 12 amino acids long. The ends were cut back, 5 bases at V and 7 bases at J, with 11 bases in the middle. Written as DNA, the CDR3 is TGTGCCAGCAGTCTTCCCGGACGTGAAGCTTTCTTT. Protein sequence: CASSLPGREAFF.

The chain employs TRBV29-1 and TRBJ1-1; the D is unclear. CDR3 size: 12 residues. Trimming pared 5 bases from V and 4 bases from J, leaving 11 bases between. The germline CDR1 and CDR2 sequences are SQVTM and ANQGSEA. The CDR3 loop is CSVLGWGTEAFF. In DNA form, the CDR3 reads TGCAGCGTTCTGGGGTGGGGCACTGAAGCTTTCTTT.

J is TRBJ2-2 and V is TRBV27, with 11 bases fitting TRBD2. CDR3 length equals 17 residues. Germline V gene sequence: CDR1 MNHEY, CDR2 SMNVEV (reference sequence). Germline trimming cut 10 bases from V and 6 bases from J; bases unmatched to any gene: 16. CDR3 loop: CATQWWLAGGLAGELFF. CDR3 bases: TGTGCCACTCAGTGGTGGCTAGCGGGGGGATTGGCCGGGGAGCTGTTTTTT.

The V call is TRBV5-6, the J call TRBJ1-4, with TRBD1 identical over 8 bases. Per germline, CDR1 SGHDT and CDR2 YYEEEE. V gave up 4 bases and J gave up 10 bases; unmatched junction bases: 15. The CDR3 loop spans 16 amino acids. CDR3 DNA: TGTGCCAGCAGCCCCGGACAGGGAAGGCCCCCCGGAAAACTGTTTTTT. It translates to CASSPGQGRPPGKLFF.

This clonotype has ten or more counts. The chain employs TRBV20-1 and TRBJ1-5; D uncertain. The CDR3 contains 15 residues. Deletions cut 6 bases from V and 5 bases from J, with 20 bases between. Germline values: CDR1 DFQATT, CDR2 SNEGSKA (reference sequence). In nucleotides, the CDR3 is TGCAGTGCCTCAGAGGTGGTCGGAGACCATCAGCCCCAGCATTTT. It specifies CSASEVVGDHQPQHF.

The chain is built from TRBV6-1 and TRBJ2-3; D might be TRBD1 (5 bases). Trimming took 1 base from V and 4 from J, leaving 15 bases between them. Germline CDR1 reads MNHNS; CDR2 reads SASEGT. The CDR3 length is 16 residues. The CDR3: CASSEGWQGLADTQYF. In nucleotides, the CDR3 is TGTGCCAGCAGTGAAGGATGGCAGGGTCTGGCAGATACGCAGTATTTT.

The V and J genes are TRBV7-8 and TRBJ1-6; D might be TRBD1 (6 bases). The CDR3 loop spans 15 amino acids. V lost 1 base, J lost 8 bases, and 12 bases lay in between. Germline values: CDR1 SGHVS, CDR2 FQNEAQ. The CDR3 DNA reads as TGTGCCAGCAGCTTAGGCTGGACAGCCTATTCACCCCTCCACTTT. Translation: CASSLGWTAYSPLHF.

CDR3 protein: CASSFGRPYEQYF. Here the CDR3 DNA reads TGTGCCAGCAGCTTTGGCAGACCTTACGAGCAGTACTTC. The rearrangement uses TRBV5-6 and TRBJ2-7; no definite D call. Trimming removed 2 bases from V and 4 bases from J, with 10 bases in between. The germline V gene has CDR1 SGHDT and CDR2 YYEEEE. The CDR3 totals 13 residues.

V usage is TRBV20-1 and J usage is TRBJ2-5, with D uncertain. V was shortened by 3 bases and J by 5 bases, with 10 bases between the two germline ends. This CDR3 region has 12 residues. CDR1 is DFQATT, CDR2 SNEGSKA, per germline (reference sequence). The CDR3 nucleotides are TGCAGTGCTAGCGGGCTTAGGGAGACCCAGTACTTC. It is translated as CSASGLRETQYF.

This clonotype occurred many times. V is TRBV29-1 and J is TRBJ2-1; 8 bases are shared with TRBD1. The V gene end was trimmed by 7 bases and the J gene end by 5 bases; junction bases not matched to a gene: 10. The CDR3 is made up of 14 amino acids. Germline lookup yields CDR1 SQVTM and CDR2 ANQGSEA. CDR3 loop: CSETTGVLDNEQFF. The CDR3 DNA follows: TGCAGCGAAACGACAGGGGTTTTAGACAATGAGCAGTTCTTC.

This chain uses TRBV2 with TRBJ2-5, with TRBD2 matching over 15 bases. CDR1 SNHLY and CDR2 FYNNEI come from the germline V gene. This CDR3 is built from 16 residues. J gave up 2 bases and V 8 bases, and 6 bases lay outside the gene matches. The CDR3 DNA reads TGTGCCAGCGGAGCGGGACTAGCGGGGGGTCAAGAGACCCAGTACTTC. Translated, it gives CASGAGLAGGQETQYF.

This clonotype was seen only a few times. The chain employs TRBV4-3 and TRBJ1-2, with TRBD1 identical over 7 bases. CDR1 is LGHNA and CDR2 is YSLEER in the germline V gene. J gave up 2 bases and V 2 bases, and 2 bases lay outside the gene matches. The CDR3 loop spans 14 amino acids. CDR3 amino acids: CASSQYRGNYGYTF. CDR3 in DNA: TGCGCCAGCAGCCAATACAGGGGCAACTATGGCTACACCTTC.

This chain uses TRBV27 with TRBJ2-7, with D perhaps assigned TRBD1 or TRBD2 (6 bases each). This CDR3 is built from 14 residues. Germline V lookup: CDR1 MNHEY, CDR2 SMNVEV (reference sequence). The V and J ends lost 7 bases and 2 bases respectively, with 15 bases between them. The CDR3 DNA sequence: TGTGCCAGCACCGGAGGGGCAGGGGCCTACGAGCAGTACTTC. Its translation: CASTGGAGAYEQYF.

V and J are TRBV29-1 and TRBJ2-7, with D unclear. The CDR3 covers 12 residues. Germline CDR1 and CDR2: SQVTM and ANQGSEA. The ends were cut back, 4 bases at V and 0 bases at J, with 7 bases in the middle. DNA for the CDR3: TGCAGCGTTGGTAGCAGCTCCTACGAGCAGTACTTC. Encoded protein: CSVGSSSYEQYF.

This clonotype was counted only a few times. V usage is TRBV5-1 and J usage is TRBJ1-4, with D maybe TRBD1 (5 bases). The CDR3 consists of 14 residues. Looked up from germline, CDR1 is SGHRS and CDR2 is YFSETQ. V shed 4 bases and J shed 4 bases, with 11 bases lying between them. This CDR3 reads CASSDRDVNEKLFF. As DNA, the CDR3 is TGCGCCAGCAGCGATCGGGACGTTAATGAAAAACTGTTTTTT.

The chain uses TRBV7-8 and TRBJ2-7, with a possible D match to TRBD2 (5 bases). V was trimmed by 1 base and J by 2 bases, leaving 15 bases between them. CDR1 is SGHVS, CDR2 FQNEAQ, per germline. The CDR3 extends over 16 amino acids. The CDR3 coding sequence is TGTGCCAGCAGCTTAGTCGGACTGCTCACCGCCTACGAGCAGTACTTC. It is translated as CASSLVGLLTAYEQYF.

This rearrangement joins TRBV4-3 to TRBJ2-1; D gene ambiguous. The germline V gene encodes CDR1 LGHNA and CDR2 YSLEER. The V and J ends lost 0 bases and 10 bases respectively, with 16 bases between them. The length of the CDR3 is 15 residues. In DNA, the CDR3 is TGCGCCAGCAGCCAAGAGGGCCCAGGAGAACAGGAGCAGTTCTTC. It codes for CASSQEGPGEQEQFF.